The clone carrying this T cell receptor beta chain was counted ten times or more. The sample originates from a study of blood T cells in healthy people across ages. CDR1 and CDR2 from the germline V gene are SGHTA and FQGNSA. This CDR3 region has 15 residues. V was cut by 3 bases and J by 7 bases, with 19 bases left in between. Next came a second PCR, run for about 7 to 12 cycles, which used a sample-barcoded 5' primer along with a J-beta primer mix. A single record per CDR3 protein comes from TCRdb applying MiXCR to the 5' RACE reads. There are roughly 640,000 distinct CDR3 sequences in the sample; about 30% occur only once, and approximately 15% lies in the top ten.

Sequencing was done on a sample of blood. This rearrangement joins TRBV7-2 to TRBJ2-7; the D gene could be TRBD1 or TRBD2 (5 bases each). The TCR comes from a woman aged 80 or over in good health. For the CDR3, the DNA is TGTGCCAGCAGCTTGTCGGGGCAGGACCCAGTGGAGCAGTACTTC. Translated, it gives CASSLSGQDPVEQYF.